This paragraph covers one T cell receptor beta chain sequence. TCRdb ran MiXCR on the 5' RACE reads and lists one entry per CDR3 protein. The repertoire includes around 140,000 distinct CDR3 sequences, more than 9.5% of them detected once, and around 4.1% sits in the top ten. This sample was taken from a study of CD8 T cells in ankylosing spondylitis. The CDR3 is made up of 14 amino acids. The V end was cut by 5 bases, the J end by 3 bases, with 13 bases between. Per germline, CDR1 GTSNPN and CDR2 SVGIG (reference sequence). The sequence derives from a female donor with ankylosing spondylitis or in good health (not recorded which). V and J are TRBV30 and TRBJ2-2; no reliable D call. Input material: blood, either unsorted or a sorted T cell fraction (not recorded which). The CDR3 is CAWGRSFDTGELFF. The CDR3 nucleotides are TGTGCCTGGGGACGGAGCTTCGACACCGGGGAGCTGTTTTTT.